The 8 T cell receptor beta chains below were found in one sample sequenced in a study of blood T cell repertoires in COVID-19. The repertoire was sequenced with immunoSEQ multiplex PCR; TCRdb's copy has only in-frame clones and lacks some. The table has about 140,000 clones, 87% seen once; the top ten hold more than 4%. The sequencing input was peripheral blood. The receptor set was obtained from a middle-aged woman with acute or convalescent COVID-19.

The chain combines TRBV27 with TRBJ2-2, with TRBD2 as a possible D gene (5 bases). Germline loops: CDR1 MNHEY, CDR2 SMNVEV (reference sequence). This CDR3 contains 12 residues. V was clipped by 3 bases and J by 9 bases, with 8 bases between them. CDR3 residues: CASSFRGRELFF. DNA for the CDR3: TGTGCCAGCAGTTTCCGGGGTAGGGAGCTGTTTTTT.

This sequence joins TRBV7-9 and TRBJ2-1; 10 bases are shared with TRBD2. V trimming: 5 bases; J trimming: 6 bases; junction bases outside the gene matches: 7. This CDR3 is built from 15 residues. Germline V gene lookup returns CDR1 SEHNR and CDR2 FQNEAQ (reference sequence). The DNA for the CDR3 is TGTGCCAGCAGCCATCTAGCGGGAGTGTTCAATGAGCAGTTCTTC. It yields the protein CASSHLAGVFNEQFF.

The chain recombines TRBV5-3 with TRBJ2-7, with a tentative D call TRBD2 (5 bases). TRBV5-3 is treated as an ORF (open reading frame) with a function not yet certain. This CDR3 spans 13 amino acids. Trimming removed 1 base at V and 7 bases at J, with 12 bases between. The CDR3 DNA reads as TGTGCCAGAAGCTTGAACGATCCGGGAGAGCAGTACTTC. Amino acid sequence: CARSLNDPGEQYF.

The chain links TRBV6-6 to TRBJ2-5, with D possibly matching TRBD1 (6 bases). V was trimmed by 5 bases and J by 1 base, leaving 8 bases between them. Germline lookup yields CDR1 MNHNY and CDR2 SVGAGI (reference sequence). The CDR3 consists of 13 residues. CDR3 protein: CASSRGSQETQYF. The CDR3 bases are TGTGCCAGCAGTAGGGGGTCCCAAGAGACCCAGTACTTC.

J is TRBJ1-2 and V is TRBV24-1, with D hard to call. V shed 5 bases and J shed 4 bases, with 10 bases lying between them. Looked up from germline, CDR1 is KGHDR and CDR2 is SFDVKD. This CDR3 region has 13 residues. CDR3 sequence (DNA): TGTGCCACCAGTGTCCTTAACGGCTATGGCTACACCTTC. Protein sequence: CATSVLNGYGYTF.

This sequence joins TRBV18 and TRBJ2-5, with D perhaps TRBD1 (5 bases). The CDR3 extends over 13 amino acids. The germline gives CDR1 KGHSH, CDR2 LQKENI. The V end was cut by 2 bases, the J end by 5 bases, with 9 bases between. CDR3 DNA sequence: TGTGCCAGCTCACCAGGGGCAGTGGAGACCCAGTACTTC. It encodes CASSPGAVETQYF. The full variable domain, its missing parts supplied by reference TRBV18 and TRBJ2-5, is NAGVMQNPRHLVRRRGQEARLRCSPMKGHSHVYWYRQLPEEGLKFMVYLQKENIIDESGMPKERFSAEFPKEGPSILRIQQVVRGDSAAYFCASSPGAVETQYFGPGTRLLVL.

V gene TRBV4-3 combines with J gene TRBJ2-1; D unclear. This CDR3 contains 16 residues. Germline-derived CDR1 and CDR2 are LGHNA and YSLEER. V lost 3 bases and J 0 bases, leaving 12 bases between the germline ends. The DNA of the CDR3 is TGCGCCAGCAGCCACGCTGACACAAGCTCCTACAATGAGCAGTTCTTC. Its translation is CASSHADTSSYNEQFF.

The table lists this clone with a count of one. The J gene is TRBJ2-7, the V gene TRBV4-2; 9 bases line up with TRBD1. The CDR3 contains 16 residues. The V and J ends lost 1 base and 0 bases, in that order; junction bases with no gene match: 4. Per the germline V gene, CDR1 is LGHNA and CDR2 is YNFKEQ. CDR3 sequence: CASSQGDRVSSYEQYF. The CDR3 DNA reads TGTGCCAGCAGCCAAGGGGACAGGGTATCCTCCTACGAGCAGTACTTC.